The rows below give T cell receptor beta chains drawn from one sample of a study of T cell changes during pregnancy in multiple sclerosis. Data came from immunoSEQ multiplex PCR; TCRdb stores just in-frame clones and leaves some out. The sample has 65,000 to 85,000 clones; almost 90% are singletons. Specimen: peripheral blood, collected after pregnancy. The source is a female donor in good health, enrolled as a control in a pregnancy study. CDR3s include the opening cysteine and the closing phenylalanine or tryptophan. A D gene is named only where the DNA matches it firmly. Size values are once, few and many counts, or a class for expanded clones, and some rows have none.

TRBV4-1	.	TRBJ1-6	.	TGCGCCAGCAGCCAAATCAGACACAGAAGAAATTCACCCCTCCACTTT	CASSQIRHRRNSPLHF
TRBV5-1	.	TRBJ2-3	.	TGCGCCAGCAGCTTGGGGGCATCGTTGGATACGCAGTATTTT	CASSLGASLDTQYF
TRBV5-1	TRBD2	TRBJ2-1	.	TGCGCCAGCAGCGCCTCCGGGACTAGCGGGAGGGTCAATGAGCAGTTCTTC	CASSASGTSGRVNEQFF
TRBV6-1	TRBD2	TRBJ2-7	.	TGTGCCAGCAGCGCGACTAGCGGGGGCTCCTACGAGCAGTACTTC	CASSATSGGSYEQYF
TRBV19	TRBD1	TRBJ1-5	.	TGTGCCAGTAGTATCTCCTCCGGACAGGGCCCAAGCAATCAGCCCCAGCATTTT	CASSISSGQGPSNQPQHF
TRBV5-1	.	TRBJ2-2	.	TGCGCCAGCAGCTTTCGTTCTAGCCTAAATACGAACACCGGGGAGCTGTTTTTT	CASSFRSSLNTNTGELFF
TRBV6-1	.	TRBJ2-2	once	TGTGCCAGCAGTCAGTCGAACACCGGGGAGCTGTTTTTT	CASSQSNTGELFF
TRBV9	TRBD1	TRBJ1-2	.	TGTGCCAGCCGTTTGATTACAGGGGGGGCTGGCTACACCTTC	CASRLITGGAGYTF
TRBV7-9	TRBD1	TRBJ1-4	.	TGTGCCAGCAGCTCCGGACAGGGACTAAGTGAAAAACTGTTTTTT	CASSSGQGLSEKLFF
TRBV27	TRBD2	TRBJ2-1	.	TGTGCCAGCAGTTTATGGGCGGGGGTATCCTACAATGAGCAGTTCTTC	CASSLWAGVSYNEQFF